These T cell receptor beta chains were read from a single sample in a study of identical twins. TCRdb independently ran MiXCR on the 5' RACE reads; one entry per CDR3 protein. The sample carries a few hundred thousand distinct CDR3 sequences, roughly 18% recorded once. The sequenced material came from naive T cells sorted from blood. The receptor set was obtained from a man aged 50-59 years in good health. Both conserved end residues are part of each CDR3. A D gene is named only where the DNA matches it firmly. Clone size, where shown, is once, few, many, or a class for clones that have expanded.

>NA|TRBV30|few|TRBJ2-7
TGTGCCTGGAGACTCGGCAGCTACACTTCGGGGGAGCAGTACTTC
CAWRLGSYTSGEQYF
>NA|TRBV4-3|many|TRBJ2-3
TGCGCCAGCAGCCAAGATTGGGCAGATACGCAGTATTTT
CASSQDWADTQYF
>TRBD2|TRBV10-3|NA|TRBJ2-7
TGTGCCATCAGTTCCGGGACTAGCGGGGGGCTGGCCGAGCAGTACTTC
CAISSGTSGGLAEQYF
>TRBD1|TRBV6-2/TRBV6-3|many|TRBJ2-1
TGTGCCAGCAGCCCTCGGGGACAGGGTTCCCATGAGCAGTTCTTC
CASSPRGQGSHEQFF
>NA|TRBV7-2|NA|TRBJ2-1
TGTGCCAGCAGCTTAGACCGGGGACGACTTGGGAATGAGCAGTTCTTC
CASSLDRGRLGNEQFF
>NA|TRBV12-3/TRBV12-4|few|TRBJ1-2
TGTGCCAGCAGTTTCAGGGGAGTATACCGATCTAACTATGGCTACACCTTC
CASSFRGVYRSNYGYTF
>NA|TRBV2|many|TRBJ2-2
TGTGCCAGCAGAGATGGAACAGGCGGGGAGCTGTTTTTT
CASRDGTGGELFF
>TRBD1|TRBV10-3|NA|TRBJ1-1
TGTGCCCTACGGACAGGGCTAAACACTGAAGCTTTCTTT
CALRTGLNTEAFF
>TRBD1|TRBV7-9|few|TRBJ2-3
TGTGCCAGCAGCTCTAGGGGGCCGGGCACAGATACGCAGTATTTT
CASSSRGPGTDTQYF
>NA|TRBV20-1|NA|TRBJ2-7
TGCAGTGCTTCGGACGGCTACGAGCAGTACTTC
CSASDGYEQYF
>NA|TRBV12-3/TRBV12-4|few|TRBJ2-7
TGTGCCAGCAGCCCCCCCCTGGGGCAGGACGAGCAGTACTTC
CASSPPLGQDEQYF
>NA|TRBV27|many|TRBJ1-1
TGTGCCAGCAGTTTTGCAGGGTACACTGAAGCTTTCTTT
CASSFAGYTEAFF
>NA|TRBV20-1|NA|TRBJ1-4
TGCAGTGCCCTAGGGGGGAGGGGTGCAACTAATGAAAAACTGTTTTTT
CSALGGRGATNEKLFF
>TRBD2|TRBV10-3|few|TRBJ2-3
TGTGCCATCAGTGCCAGCGGGAACCGTGAAGGGCAGTATTTT
CAISASGNREGQYF